This TCR beta chain was documented in a study of blood T cell repertoires in COVID-19. Study context: PBMCs, B-cell-depleted T cells, or T cells were the source of the cDNA or gDNA that made up the material.

CDR1 SGHRS and CDR2 YFSETQ come from the germline V gene. Trimming at V came to 5 bases and at J to 3 bases, leaving 9 bases not matched to a gene. CDR3 length: 15 residues. Those who participated ranged in age from roughly 18 to 100 years and resided in about two dozen US areas. Membership in each cohort depended on participant-reported clinical history. Exposed volunteers were people who met a COVID-19 case within 2 weeks before study entry. This clone was seen a handful of times. Clones were sequenced by immunoSEQ multiplex PCR, and TCRdb holds only the in-frame ones, with some missing. Among fewer than 400,000 clones listed, roughly 90% were seen once.

Sequenced input: PBMCs or T cells enriched from blood (not recorded which). This receptor was identified in a woman in her 30s who had been exposed to COVID-19. This chain joins TRBV5-1 and TRBJ2-7, with TRBD1 identical over 9 bases. The CDR3 coding sequence is TGCGCCAGCAGTTACACCGGGACAGGGAACTACGAGCAGTACTTC. Protein: CASSYTGTGNYEQYF.